Below are 11 T cell receptor beta chains sequenced from a single sample in a study of cytomegalovirus exposure and HLA in healthy donors. Both 60 Vbeta primers and 13 Jbeta primers went into the PCR. Clones were sequenced by immunoSEQ multiplex PCR, and TCRdb holds only the in-frame ones, with some missing. The data contain approximately 92,000 clones, around 70% of them singletons. Specimen: PBMCs. The origin of the receptors is a man aged 50-59 years in good health and CMV-seronegative.

The chain carries TRBV10-2 and TRBJ2-4, with D unresolved. Germline lookup yields CDR1 WSHSY and CDR2 SAAADI. V lost 8 bases and J 2 bases, leaving 16 bases between the germline ends. This CDR3 comprises 15 residues. The CDR3 loop is CASSFSDFTKNIQYF. The CDR3 DNA follows: TGCGCCAGCTCCTTTTCAGACTTTACCAAAAACATTCAGTACTTC.

This chain links TRBV15 with TRBJ1-2, with 7 positions matching TRBD1. The CDR3 runs to 18 residues. Germline V gene lookup returns CDR1 LNHNV and CDR2 YYDKDF (reference sequence). The trim removed 0 bases at V and 2 bases at J, leaving 12 bases unmatched. The CDR3 here is CATSREVPNRGLNYGYTF. As DNA, the CDR3 is TGTGCCACCAGCAGAGAAGTCCCAAACAGGGGCCTAAACTATGGCTACACCTTC.

This clone was seen only a few times. The chain carries TRBV19 and TRBJ1-5, with D possibly TRBD1 on 6 matching bases. CDR3 length: 13 amino acids. V was cut by 8 bases and J by 9 bases, with 17 bases left in between. Germline CDR1 LNHDA, CDR2 SQIVND (reference sequence). For the CDR3, the DNA is TGTGCCAGTCAGGAACAGGGAGGGTGGCCCCAGCATTTT. This codes for CASQEQGGWPQHF.

V and J are TRBV5-6 and TRBJ2-3, with D possibly matching TRBD1 (6 bases). The CDR3 is 17 amino acids. V lost 1 base and J 0 bases, leaving 15 bases between the germline ends. Germline CDR1 reads SGHDT; CDR2 reads YYEEEE. The CDR3 nucleotides are TGTGCCAGCAGCTTGTCCGTGACAGGCCTTAGCACAGATACGCAGTATTTT. Translation gives CASSLSVTGLSTDTQYF.

V is TRBV7-9 and J is TRBJ1-1; D gene uncertain. V was trimmed by 5 bases and J by 1 base, leaving 8 bases between them. CDR3 length: 13 amino acids. Looked up from germline, CDR1 is SEHNR and CDR2 is FQNEAQ (reference sequence). The CDR3 bases are TGTGCCAGCAGCACACAGAAGAACACTGAAGCTTTCTTT. Its protein is CASSTQKNTEAFF.

The V call is TRBV11-2, the J call TRBJ1-3; D unclear. The CDR3 is 16 residues long. Germline CDR1 reads SGHAT; CDR2 reads FQNNGV. The germline V and J ends were trimmed by 0 bases and 3 bases, with 12 bases remaining between them. In DNA, the CDR3 is TGTGCCAGCAGCTTAGATCGGCCCCGCGGTGGAAACACCATATATTTT. It yields the protein CASSLDRPRGGNTIYF.

The chain links TRBV9 to TRBJ2-7; TRBD1 aligns across 9 bases. This CDR3 region has 14 residues. Germline CDR1 and CDR2: SGDLS and YYNGEE. Trimming removed 4 bases from V and 3 bases from J; junction bases left unmatched: 5. The CDR3 reads CASSPGQGNYEQYF. The CDR3 DNA reads as TGTGCCAGCAGCCCGGGACAGGGTAACTACGAGCAGTACTTC. Complete variable domain (other parts from reference TRBV9 and TRBJ2-7): DSGVTQTPKHLITATGQRVTLRCSPRSGDLSVYWYQQSLDQGLQFLIQYYNGEERAKGNILERFSAQQFPDLHSELNLSSLELGDSALYFCASSPGQGNYEQYFGPGTRLTVT.

This rearrangement joins TRBV7-9 to TRBJ1-2; maybe TRBD1 (6 bases). From germline, CDR1 is SEHNR and CDR2 FQNEAQ (reference sequence). V was trimmed by 1 base and J by 7 bases, leaving 13 bases between them. This CDR3 has 14 residues. DNA of the CDR3: TGTGCCAGCAGCTTAGGACGGGACAAGGGTGGCTACACCTTC. Protein sequence: CASSLGRDKGGYTF.

The chain uses TRBV5-4 and TRBJ1-4; D perhaps matches TRBD1 (6 bases). The CDR3 is made up of 14 amino acids. Per germline, CDR1 SGHNT and CDR2 YYREEE (reference sequence). V gave up 4 bases and J gave up 8 bases, with 15 bases separating them. CDR3 sequence (DNA): TGTGCCAGCAGCCCGGGGGGGGCGGAGGAAAAACTGTTTTTT. It is translated as CASSPGGAEEKLFF.

The CDR3 loop reads CASSLTSSETQYF. The CDR3, as DNA: TGCGCCAGCAGCTTGACTAGTTCAGAGACCCAGTACTTC. This chain uses TRBV5-1 with TRBJ2-5; D is possibly TRBD2 (5 bases). Germline V gene sequence: CDR1 SGHRS, CDR2 YFSETQ. Trimming took 1 base from V and 4 from J, leaving 8 bases between them. This CDR3 is 13 amino acids long.

This clone was recorded a few times. This chain joins TRBV29-1 and TRBJ1-2; TRBD1 agrees at 7 bases. Germline V gives CDR1 SQVTM, CDR2 ANQGSEA. The trim removed 6 bases at V and 4 bases at J, leaving 5 bases unmatched. This CDR3 is 12 amino acids long. The DNA of the CDR3 is TGCAGCGTCCCACAGGGGAGCTATGGCTACACCTTC. Translated, it gives CSVPQGSYGYTF.